Shown below are 26 T cell receptor beta chains from a single sample sequenced in a study of cytomegalovirus exposure and HLA in healthy donors. The PCR employed 60 Vbeta primers together with 13 Jbeta primers. Produced via immunoSEQ multiplex PCR; TCRdb's table is partial and in-frame only. This table lists approximately 140,000 clones. The source material was PBMCs. These receptors were obtained from a woman aged 45-65 years in good health and CMV-seronegative.

The chain combines TRBV5-6 with TRBJ2-1, with TRBD2 matching 11 bases. Germline CDR1 reads SGHDT; CDR2 reads YYEEEE. The V segment lost 6 bases and the J segment 7 bases; nucleotides outside the gene matches: 9. This CDR3 has 15 residues. The CDR3, as DNA: TGTGCCAGCACTAGCGGGGGGCTTCCCCCGAATGAGCAGTTCTTC. Protein: CASTSGGLPPNEQFF.

The chain uses TRBV27 and TRBJ2-1; 10 bases agree with TRBD2. The junction had 4 bases not matched to a gene; V was cut back by 5 bases and J by 3 bases. The length of the CDR3 is 15 residues. Germline assignment: CDR1 MNHEY and CDR2 SMNVEV (reference sequence). The DNA of the CDR3 is TGTGCCAGCAGTCCGCTAGCGGGAGTCTACAATGAGCAGTTCTTC. This codes for CASSPLAGVYNEQFF.

This chain connects TRBV19 to TRBJ2-1; 9 bases align to TRBD2. J was trimmed by 4 bases and V by 3 bases; bases with no gene match: 4. The CDR3 sequence is 15 residues long. Germline assignment: CDR1 LNHDA and CDR2 SQIVND (reference sequence). CDR3 in amino acids: CASSISSGGYNEQFF. The CDR3 DNA reads TGTGCCAGTAGTATCTCCAGCGGGGGGTACAATGAGCAGTTCTTC.

J is TRBJ2-7 and V is TRBV5-1; D is ambiguous. CDR1 is SGHRS and CDR2 is YFSETQ in the germline V gene. The V end lost 4 bases, the J end lost 0 bases, and 14 bases lay between the germline ends. The CDR3 loop spans 15 amino acids. The CDR3 region is CASSPVAASSYEQYF. Here the CDR3 DNA reads TGCGCCAGCAGCCCGGTGGCGGCTAGCTCCTACGAGCAGTACTTC.

V is TRBV14 and J is TRBJ1-1; TRBD1 might be the D (5 bases). Germline CDR1 reads SGHDN; CDR2 reads FVKESK. Trimming cost V 5 bases and J 1 base, with 14 bases left between them. The CDR3 length is 15 residues. CDR3: CASSFVDRRNTEAFF. The DNA for the CDR3 is TGTGCCAGCAGCTTCGTCGACAGAAGGAACACTGAAGCTTTCTTT.

The chain employs TRBV15 and TRBJ2-5; D is perhaps TRBD2 (5 bases). Germline V CDR1 and CDR2: LNHNV, YYDKDF (reference sequence). The CDR3 extends over 14 amino acids. The germline V and J ends were trimmed by 9 bases and 0 bases, with 14 bases remaining between them. CDR3: CATQLPGYQETQYF. The DNA for the CDR3 is TGTGCCACTCAATTACCGGGGTACCAAGAGACCCAGTACTTC.

V gene TRBV30 combines with J gene TRBJ1-2; D unclear. The CDR3 runs 13 residues. Germline V gives CDR1 GTSNPN, CDR2 SVGIG (reference sequence). V was clipped by 5 bases and J by 6 bases, with 16 bases between them. This chain's CDR3 is CAWLHGYGNGYTF. The DNA for the CDR3 is TGTGCCTGGCTCCACGGTTATGGTAATGGCTACACCTTC.

The chain couples TRBV19 to TRBJ2-1; 7 bases line up with TRBD2. V was clipped by 0 bases and J by 6 bases; unmatched bases: 11. Germline CDR1 is LNHDA and CDR2 is SQIVND (reference sequence). This CDR3 is 17 amino acids long. CDR3 sequence: CASSIDRLTSSTNEQFF. The DNA of the CDR3 is TGTGCCAGTAGTATAGATCGTTTGACTAGCAGTACCAATGAGCAGTTCTTC.

The chain is built from TRBV4-3 and TRBJ2-7; no clear D. Germline loops: CDR1 LGHNA, CDR2 YSLEER. This CDR3 is built from 14 residues. With 0 bases removed from V and 5 bases from J, the gap between germline ends came to 11 bases. The CDR3 loop reads CASSQDTAADEQYF. For the CDR3, the DNA is TGCGCCAGCAGCCAAGATACGGCGGCCGACGAGCAGTACTTC.

J is TRBJ2-7 and V is TRBV7-9, with 11 bases identical to TRBD2. The length of the CDR3 is 15 residues. CDR1 SEHNR and CDR2 FQNEAQ come from the germline V gene (reference sequence). J lost 2 bases, V lost 4 bases, and 4 bases had no gene match. The CDR3, as DNA: TGTGCCAGCAGCTGGGGGACTAGCGGTCCCTACGAGCAGTACTTC. It is translated as CASSWGTSGPYEQYF.

The rearrangement links TRBV6-6 to TRBJ2-5; D may be TRBD2 (6 bases). The CDR3 runs to 13 residues. Trimming removed 10 bases from V and 2 bases from J, with 14 bases in between. Germline loops: CDR1 MNHNY, CDR2 SVGAGI (reference sequence). CDR3 sequence: CATTYSGQETQYF. The CDR3 region has the DNA TGTGCCACTACGTATAGCGGTCAAGAGACCCAGTACTTC.

The V call is TRBV28, the J call TRBJ1-3, with 7 bases fitting TRBD1. Germline CDR1 MDHEN, CDR2 SYDVKM. The CDR3 runs 16 residues. V trimming: 6 bases; J trimming: 0 bases; junction bases outside the gene matches: 8. The CDR3 sequence: CASRTTGTASGNTIYF. CDR3 nucleotide sequence: TGTGCCAGCAGGACTACCGGGACAGCCTCTGGAAACACCATATATTTT.

The chain employs TRBV30 and TRBJ1-2, with 8 positions matching TRBD1. Germline assignment: CDR1 GTSNPN and CDR2 SVGIG (reference sequence). This CDR3 comprises 16 residues. V was clipped by 4 bases and J by 2 bases; unmatched bases: 12. Here the CDR3 reads CAWMFSFQGANYGYTF. The CDR3 coding sequence is TGTGCCTGGATGTTTTCTTTTCAGGGGGCCAACTATGGCTACACCTTC.

This chain links TRBV5-6 with TRBJ1-2; a weak D match, TRBD1 (5 bases). Germline CDR1 SGHDT, CDR2 YYEEEE. The CDR3 is made up of 14 amino acids. V was cut by 3 bases and J by 5 bases, with 14 bases left in between. CDR3 coding DNA: TGTGCCAGCAGCTCCTTAAAAGGGACTTATGGCTACACCTTC. Its translation: CASSSLKGTYGYTF. Using reference TRBV5-6 and TRBJ1-2 for the parts outside the CDR3, the full variable domain is DAGVTQSPTHLIKTRGQQVTLRCSPKSGHDTVSWYQQALGQGPQFIFQYYEEEERQRGNFPDRFSGHQFPNYSSELNVNALLLGDSALYLCASSSLKGTYGYTFGSGTRLTVV.

V and J are TRBV28 and TRBJ1-2; possibly TRBD1 for D (6 bases). V was trimmed by 6 bases and J by 5 bases, leaving 16 bases between them. This CDR3 spans 14 amino acids. CDR1 MDHEN and CDR2 SYDVKM come from the germline V gene. The CDR3: CASSLYRGGYGYTF. In nucleotides, the CDR3 is TGTGCCAGCAGCTTGTATAGGGGGGGTTATGGCTACACCTTC.

This chain joins TRBV7-9 and TRBJ2-7; the match to TRBD2 covers 8 bases. After removal of 0 bases from V and 2 bases from J, the junction contained 3 bases not matched to a gene. Germline V gives CDR1 SEHNR, CDR2 FQNEAQ (reference sequence). The CDR3 length is 15 residues. CDR3 DNA: TGTGCCAGCAGCTTAGCTAGCGGGGAGACCTACGAGCAGTACTTC. Its translation is CASSLASGETYEQYF.

V and J are TRBV30 and TRBJ2-5; 8 bases match TRBD2. The length of the CDR3 is 14 residues. Germline CDR1 and CDR2: GTSNPN and SVGIG (reference sequence). V shed 4 bases and J 5 bases; nucleotides not matched to a gene: 9. The CDR3 protein is CAWTGGAYLETQYF. CDR3 sequence (DNA): TGTGCCTGGACGGGGGGGGCCTACTTGGAGACCCAGTACTTC.

The chain carries TRBV4-1 and TRBJ2-5; no clear D gene. Germline V gene sequence: CDR1 MGHRA, CDR2 YSYEKL. The V gene lost 0 bases and the J gene lost 5 bases, with 13 bases spanning the gap. The CDR3 length is 15 residues. Here the CDR3 reads CASSQDPNAVETQYF. In DNA form, the CDR3 reads TGCGCCAGCAGCCAAGACCCCAACGCAGTGGAGACCCAGTACTTC.

The chain has TRBV5-4 and TRBJ1-1; 9 bases align to TRBD1. Looked up from germline, CDR1 is SGHNT and CDR2 is YYREEE (reference sequence). The J segment lost 9 bases and the V segment lost 4 bases, leaving 10 bases of the junction unmatched. The CDR3 covers 14 residues. In DNA form, the CDR3 reads TGTGCCAGCAGCCCGGGGACAGGGATGTCCCAAGCTTTCTTT. Encoded protein: CASSPGTGMSQAFF. Filled out from reference TRBV5-4 and TRBJ1-1, the complete variable domain reads ETGVTQSPTHLIKTRGQQVTLRCSSQSGHNTVSWYQQALGQGPQFIFQYYREEENGRGNFPPRFSGLQFPNYSSELNVNALELDDSALYLCASSPGTGMSQAFFGQGTRLTVV.

This rearrangement joins TRBV15 to TRBJ2-1; weak D call: TRBD1 (5 bases). V was shortened by 5 bases and J by 0 bases, with 11 bases between the two germline ends. Germline CDR1 reads LNHNV; CDR2 reads YYDKDF (reference sequence). This CDR3 is built from 15 residues. CDR3 protein: CATSPDSRSYNEQFF. The CDR3 bases are TGTGCCACCAGCCCTGACAGCCGCTCCTACAATGAGCAGTTCTTC.

The chain employs TRBV19 and TRBJ2-3; 8 nucleotides agree with TRBD2. The CDR3 extends over 18 amino acids. V gave up 1 base and J gave up 1 base; unmatched junction bases: 10. Germline V gives CDR1 LNHDA, CDR2 SQIVND (reference sequence). The CDR3 bases are TGTGCCAGTAGTATAGGGTCCGGCGCACTAGCGGGCACAGATACGCAGTATTTT. Translation gives CASSIGSGALAGTDTQYF.

The CDR3 nucleotides read TGTGCCAGTAGTACTCGACTTTTTACGAACACCGGGGAGCTGTTTTTT. Translation: CASSTRLFTNTGELFF. The chain links TRBV19 to TRBJ2-2; D gene ambiguous. The CDR3 has 16 residues. The V end lost 4 bases, the J end lost 0 bases, and 12 bases lay between the germline ends. Germline assignment: CDR1 LNHDA and CDR2 SQIVND (reference sequence).

The chain has TRBV15 and TRBJ1-6, with unresolved D. The germline V and J ends were trimmed by 0 bases and 10 bases, with 7 bases remaining between them. The CDR3 contains 13 residues. The V gene's germline CDR1 is LNHNV and CDR2 YYDKDF (reference sequence). CDR3 loop: CATSRDLVSPLHF. The CDR3 DNA reads TGTGCCACCAGCAGAGATCTAGTGTCACCCCTCCACTTT.

The rearrangement links TRBV4-2 to TRBJ1-6; D remains unclear. Trimming stripped 1 base from V and 3 bases from J, with 10 bases between. The CDR3 runs to 16 residues. CDR1 LGHNA and CDR2 YNFKEQ come from the germline V gene. The CDR3 spells CASSQGEVNYNSPLHF. CDR3 nucleotide sequence: TGTGCCAGCAGCCAAGGTGAGGTGAACTATAATTCACCCCTCCACTTT.

This chain links TRBV5-1 with TRBJ2-7; the D gene is possibly TRBD2 (6 bases). CDR1 is SGHRS, CDR2 YFSETQ, per germline. The ends were cut back, 0 bases at V and 7 bases at J, with 17 bases in the middle. The length of the CDR3 is 15 residues. In DNA, the CDR3 is TGCGCCAGCAGCTTGGGACCTTTCGGGAGCAGGGAGCAGTACTTC. Translation: CASSLGPFGSREQYF.

This rearrangement joins TRBV28 to TRBJ1-5; 7 bases match TRBD1. Germline CDR1 and CDR2: MDHEN and SYDVKM. The CDR3 has 14 amino acids. J lost 4 bases, V lost 8 bases, and 8 bases had no gene match. CDR3 loop: CASRKGQPNQPQHF. CDR3 nucleotides: TGTGCCAGCCGGAAGGGACAGCCAAATCAGCCCCAGCATTTT.